Included here is one TCR beta chain sequence, with context. The data were obtained in a study of cytomegalovirus exposure and HLA in healthy donors. Primers: 60 Vbeta forward and 13 Jbeta reverse. Method: immunoSEQ multiplex PCR; TCRdb's copy keeps in-frame clones and lacks some. The sample lists around 140,000 clones; approximately 80% were seen once. The specimen sequenced was PBMCs. The origin of this receptor is a man between 50 and 59 years old in good health and CMV-seronegative.

For the CDR3, the DNA is TGTGCCAGCAGCCCGCGGAGGTGGGAGGCAGTTGGGCCCCAGCATTTT. Protein: CASSPRRWEAVGPQHF. The rearrangement uses TRBV7-8 and TRBJ1-5; D remains ambiguous. The CDR3 totals 16 residues. Between the trimmed V and J ends, which lost 5 bases and 9 bases, there was a span of 23 bases. Germline V lookup: CDR1 SGHVS, CDR2 FQNEAQ.